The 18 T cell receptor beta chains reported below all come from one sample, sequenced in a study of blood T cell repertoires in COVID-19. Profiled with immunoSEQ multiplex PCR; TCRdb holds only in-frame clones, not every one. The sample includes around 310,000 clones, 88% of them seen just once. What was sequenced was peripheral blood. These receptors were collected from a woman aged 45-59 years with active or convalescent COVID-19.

In DNA form, the CDR3 reads TGTGCCAGCAGCTTGGAGGGACTAGCTGGGGCCCGCGAGCAGTACTTC. Amino acids: CASSLEGLAGAREQYF. V usage is TRBV5-6 and J usage is TRBJ2-7, with 9 positions matching TRBD2. Germline V gene sequence: CDR1 SGHDT, CDR2 YYEEEE. V gave up 0 bases and J gave up 6 bases; unmatched junction bases: 10. CDR3 length: 16 amino acids.

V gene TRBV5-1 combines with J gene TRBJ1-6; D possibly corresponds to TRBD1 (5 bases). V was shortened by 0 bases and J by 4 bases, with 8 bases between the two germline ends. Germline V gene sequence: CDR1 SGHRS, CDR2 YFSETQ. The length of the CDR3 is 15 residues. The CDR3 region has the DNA TGCGCCAGCAGCTTGGACAAGGGGTATAATTCACCCCTCCACTTT. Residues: CASSLDKGYNSPLHF.

The DNA for the CDR3 is TGTGCCTCCTCTCCGGGGGATGGCACCGGGGAGCTGTTTTTT. Amino acid sequence: CASSPGDGTGELFF. V is TRBV30 and J is TRBJ2-2; maybe TRBD2 (6 bases). The V end was cut by 7 bases, the J end by 4 bases, with 16 bases between. The CDR3 loop spans 14 amino acids. Germline values: CDR1 GTSNPN, CDR2 SVGIG (reference sequence).

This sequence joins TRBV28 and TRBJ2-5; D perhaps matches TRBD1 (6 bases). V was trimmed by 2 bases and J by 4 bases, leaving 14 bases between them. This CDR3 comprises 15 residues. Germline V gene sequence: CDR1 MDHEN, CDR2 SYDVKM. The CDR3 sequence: CASSLGGRGPETQYF. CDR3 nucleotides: TGTGCCAGCAGTTTAGGGGGCAGGGGCCCAGAGACCCAGTACTTC.

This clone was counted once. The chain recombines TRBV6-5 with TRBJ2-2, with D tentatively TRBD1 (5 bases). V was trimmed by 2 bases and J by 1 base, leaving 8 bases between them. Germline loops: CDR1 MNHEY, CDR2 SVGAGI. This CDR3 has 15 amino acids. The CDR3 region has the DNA TGTGCCAGCAGTTACAAAAGGGGGAACACCGGGGAGCTGTTTTTT. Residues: CASSYKRGNTGELFF.

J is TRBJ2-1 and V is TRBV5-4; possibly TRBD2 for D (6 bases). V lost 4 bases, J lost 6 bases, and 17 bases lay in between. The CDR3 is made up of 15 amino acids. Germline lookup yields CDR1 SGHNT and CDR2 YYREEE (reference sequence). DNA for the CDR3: TGTGCCAGCAGCCCCTTCGCCCCTAGCGCCAATGAGCAGTTCTTC. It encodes CASSPFAPSANEQFF.

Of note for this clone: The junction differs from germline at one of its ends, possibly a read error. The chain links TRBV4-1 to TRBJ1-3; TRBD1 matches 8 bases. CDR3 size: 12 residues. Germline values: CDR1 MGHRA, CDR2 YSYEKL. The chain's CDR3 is CASTQQGDTIYF. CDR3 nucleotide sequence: TGCGCCAGCACCCAACAGGGGGACACCATATATTTT.

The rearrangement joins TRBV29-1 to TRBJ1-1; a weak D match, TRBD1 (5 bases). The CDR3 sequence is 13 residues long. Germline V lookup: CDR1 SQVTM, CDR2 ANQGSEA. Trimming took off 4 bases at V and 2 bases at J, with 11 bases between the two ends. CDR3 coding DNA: TGCAGCGTTGTAAGGGGCGACAACACTGAAGCTTTCTTT. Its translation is CSVVRGDNTEAFF.

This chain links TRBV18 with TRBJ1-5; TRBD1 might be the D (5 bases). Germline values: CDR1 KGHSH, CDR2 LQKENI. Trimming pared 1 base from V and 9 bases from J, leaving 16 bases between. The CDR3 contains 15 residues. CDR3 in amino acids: CASSPLDRLEGPQHF. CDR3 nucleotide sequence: TGTGCCAGCTCACCACTCGACAGACTGGAGGGGCCCCAGCATTTT.

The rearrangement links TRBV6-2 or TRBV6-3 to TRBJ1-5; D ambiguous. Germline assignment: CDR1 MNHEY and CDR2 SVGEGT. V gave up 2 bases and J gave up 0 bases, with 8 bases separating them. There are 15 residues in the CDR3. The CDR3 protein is CASSYQVYSNQPQHF. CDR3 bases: TGTGCCAGCAGTTACCAGGTATATAGCAATCAGCCCCAGCATTTT.

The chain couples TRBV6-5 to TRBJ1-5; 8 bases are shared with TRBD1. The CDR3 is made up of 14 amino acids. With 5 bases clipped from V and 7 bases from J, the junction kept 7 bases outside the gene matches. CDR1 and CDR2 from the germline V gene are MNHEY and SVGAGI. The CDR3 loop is CASSPDRGRQPQHF. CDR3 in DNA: TGTGCCAGCAGTCCAGACAGGGGACGCCAGCCCCAGCATTTT.

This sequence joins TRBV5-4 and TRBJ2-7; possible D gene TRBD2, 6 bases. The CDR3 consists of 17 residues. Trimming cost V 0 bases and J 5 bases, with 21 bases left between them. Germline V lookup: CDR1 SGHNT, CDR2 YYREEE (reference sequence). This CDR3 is CASSLDLVALAINEQYF. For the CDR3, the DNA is TGTGCCAGCAGCTTGGATCTAGTGGCTCTAGCGATCAACGAGCAGTACTTC. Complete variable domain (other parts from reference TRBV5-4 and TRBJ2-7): ETGVTQSPTHLIKTRGQQVTLRCSSQSGHNTVSWYQQALGQGPQFIFQYYREEENGRGNFPPRFSGLQFPNYSSELNVNALELDDSALYLCASSLDLVALAINEQYFGPGTRLTVT.

The CDR3 is CASTPVLGGNYGYTF. In DNA, the CDR3 is TGTGCCAGCACCCCCGTCCTGGGGGGGAACTATGGCTACACCTTC. V is TRBV28 and J is TRBJ1-2, with D maybe TRBD1 (5 bases). Germline V CDR1 and CDR2: MDHEN, SYDVKM. Trimming cost V 7 bases and J 2 bases, with 17 bases left between them. This CDR3 has 15 amino acids.

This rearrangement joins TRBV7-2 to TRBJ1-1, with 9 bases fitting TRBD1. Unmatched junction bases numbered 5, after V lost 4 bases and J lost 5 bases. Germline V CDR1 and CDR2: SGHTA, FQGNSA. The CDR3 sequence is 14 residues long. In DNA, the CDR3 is TGTGCCAGCAGCTATACAGGGGGCCAAACTGAAGCTTTCTTT. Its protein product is CASSYTGGQTEAFF.

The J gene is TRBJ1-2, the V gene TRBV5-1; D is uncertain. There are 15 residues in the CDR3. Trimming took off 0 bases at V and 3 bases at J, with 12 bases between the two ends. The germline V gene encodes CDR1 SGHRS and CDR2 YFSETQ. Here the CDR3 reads CASSLVGELDYGYTF. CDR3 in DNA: TGCGCCAGCAGCTTGGTCGGGGAACTCGACTATGGCTACACCTTC.

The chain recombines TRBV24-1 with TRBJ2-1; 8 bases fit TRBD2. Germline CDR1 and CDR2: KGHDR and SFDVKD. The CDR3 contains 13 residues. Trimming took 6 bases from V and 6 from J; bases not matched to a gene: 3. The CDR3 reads CATSPGLVNEQFF. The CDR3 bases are TGTGCCACCAGTCCGGGACTAGTCAATGAGCAGTTCTTC.

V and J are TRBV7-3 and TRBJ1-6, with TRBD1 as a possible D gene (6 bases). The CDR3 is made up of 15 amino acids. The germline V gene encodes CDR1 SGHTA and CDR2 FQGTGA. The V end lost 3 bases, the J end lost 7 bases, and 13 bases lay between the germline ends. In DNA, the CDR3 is TGTGCCAGCAGCTTTGGGACAACGGAAAATTCACCCCTCCACTTT. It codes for CASSFGTTENSPLHF.

The CDR3: CASSYTGTSGAYNEQFF. Here the CDR3 DNA reads TGTGCCAGCAGTTACACAGGGACTAGCGGGGCTTACAATGAGCAGTTCTTC. The V gene is TRBV6-2 or TRBV6-3, the J gene TRBJ2-1; 13 bases line up with TRBD2. Germline-derived CDR1 and CDR2 are MNHEY and SVGEGT. J was trimmed by 4 bases and V by 2 bases; bases with no gene match: 5. The CDR3 totals 17 residues.